This T cell receptor (beta chain) was identified in a study of blood T cell repertoires in COVID-19. In assigning cohorts, the study relied on participant-reported clinical history. Sequenced by immunoSEQ multiplex PCR; TCRdb stores in-frame clones only, minus some. The sample has about 190,000 clones, approximately 84% seen once. This clone was counted between two and nine times. The germline gives CDR1 LGHDT, CDR2 YNNKEL (reference sequence). The CDR3 spans 15 residues. Between the trimmed V and J ends, which lost 4 bases and 4 bases, there was a span of 16 bases. This sequence was found in a woman aged 25-40 years who had recovered from COVID-19. V is TRBV3-1 (or the pseudogene TRBV3-2) and J is TRBJ2-5, with D unresolved. The sequenced material came from PBMCs or T cells enriched from blood (not recorded which). The DNA of the CDR3 is TGTGCCAGCAGCCGACGGCCGGCCCAGGTAGAGACCCAGTACTTC. Translated, it gives CASSRRPAQVETQYF.